The 22 T cell receptor beta chains presented below share a single source sample, sequenced in a study of beta chain features in type 1 diabetes. Investigators reverse transcribed all isolated RNA, so they sequenced expressed TCRB transcripts. Data came from immunoSEQ multiplex PCR; TCRdb stores just in-frame clones and leaves some out. The sample includes under 350,000 clones, 7.5% to 9.5% of them seen just once. Sequenced input: central memory CD4+ T cells from blood. Every receptor here comes from a woman younger than 35 in good health.

Only a few counts were recorded for this clone. The chain uses TRBV7-8 and TRBJ1-5; weak D call: TRBD1 (6 bases). The germline V gene encodes CDR1 SGHVS and CDR2 FQNEAQ. The CDR3 length is 15 residues. V was shortened by 4 bases and J by 4 bases, with 14 bases between the two germline ends. The CDR3 protein is CASSSLQGRNQPQHF. Here the CDR3 DNA reads TGTGCCAGCAGCTCGCTACAGGGTCGGAATCAGCCCCAGCATTTT.

V usage is TRBV7-2 and J usage is TRBJ1-6; D is perhaps TRBD1 (6 bases). CDR3 length: 17 amino acids. Germline loops: CDR1 SGHTA, CDR2 FQGNSA. V lost 7 bases and J lost 8, with 24 bases in between. The chain's CDR3 is CASTTDGGSKKDSPLHF. The CDR3 region has the DNA TGTGCCAGCACCACGGACGGGGGCAGCAAAAAGGATTCACCCCTCCACTTT.

This clone has more than one count but fewer than ten. The chain recombines TRBV4-2 with TRBJ2-3; 9 nucleotides line up with TRBD2. Looked up from germline, CDR1 is LGHNA and CDR2 is YNFKEQ. V lost 3 bases to trimming and J lost 5 bases; unmatched junction nucleotides: 6. This CDR3 has 15 amino acids. CDR3 sequence (DNA): TGTGCCAGCAGCCAGAGTAGCGGGAGAATAGATACGCAGTATTTT. Translated: CASSQSSGRIDTQYF.

This clone was seen more than once but under ten times. The CDR3 sequence: CASSFGQEATNNEQFF. In DNA form, the CDR3 reads TGCGCCAGCAGCTTCGGTCAGGAGGCGACGAACAATGAGCAGTTCTTC. The rearrangement links TRBV5-1 to TRBJ2-1; a possible D gene is TRBD2 (5 bases). V lost 2 bases and J lost 5, with 17 bases in between. From germline, CDR1 is SGHRS and CDR2 YFSETQ. The CDR3 spans 16 residues.

This clone was seen many times. The rearrangement links TRBV7-2 to TRBJ2-1, with D hard to call. Germline lookup yields CDR1 SGHTA and CDR2 FQGNSA. The V and J ends lost 5 bases and 7 bases respectively, with 12 bases between them. The CDR3 has 13 amino acids. The CDR3 nucleotides read TGTGCCAGCAGCCCCGCCATGCGGAATGAGCAGTTCTTC. It is translated as CASSPAMRNEQFF.

In its sample, this clone was seen a few times. The sample holds other DNA sequences that translate to the same CDR3. The chain carries TRBV28 and TRBJ1-5; no firm D call. The V gene lost 5 bases and the J gene lost 7 bases, with 9 bases spanning the gap. CDR3 length: 12 residues. CDR1 and CDR2 from the germline V gene are MDHEN and SYDVKM. In nucleotides, the CDR3 is TGTGCCAGCAGTCTATCCCACCAGCCCCAGCATTTT. As protein: CASSLSHQPQHF.

A few counts support this clone. This chain connects TRBV9 to TRBJ1-3, with 9 bases aligning to TRBD1. This CDR3 has 17 amino acids. CDR1 and CDR2 from the germline V gene are SGDLS and YYNGEE. V shed 4 bases, J shed 2 bases, and the junction held 10 bases outside the gene matches. The CDR3 sequence is CASSPDPTGGAGNTIYF. The DNA of the CDR3 is TGTGCCAGCAGCCCAGACCCGACAGGGGGGGCTGGAAACACCATATATTTT.

This chain uses TRBV2 with TRBJ2-1; 7 bases fit TRBD2. Germline V gene lookup returns CDR1 SNHLY and CDR2 FYNNEI. This CDR3 region has 15 residues. J lost 0 bases, V lost 8 bases, and 7 bases had no gene match. This CDR3 is CASGRTGGSYNEQFF. The CDR3 DNA sequence: TGTGCCAGCGGCCGGACGGGGGGCTCCTACAATGAGCAGTTCTTC.

The rearrangement links TRBV6-5 to TRBJ1-5; 8 nucleotides line up with TRBD1. Germline V CDR1 and CDR2: MNHEY, SVGAGI. After removal of 5 bases from V and 6 bases from J, the junction contained 6 bases not matched to a gene. CDR3 length: 14 amino acids. The CDR3 DNA follows: TGTGCCAGCAGTCGTCTACAGGGGGGTCAGCCCCAGCATTTT. This gives the protein CASSRLQGGQPQHF.

This chain links TRBV6-5 with TRBJ2-3, with D maybe TRBD1 (6 bases). This CDR3 comprises 14 residues. Germline values: CDR1 MNHEY, CDR2 SVGAGI. The germline V and J ends were trimmed by 2 bases and 6 bases, with 12 bases remaining between them. CDR3 nucleotides: TGTGCCAGCAGTTACAGCTTAACAGGGGATACGCAGTATTTT. Protein sequence: CASSYSLTGDTQYF.

The sample holds a few counts of this clone. The chain links TRBV6-6 to TRBJ2-5; D is perhaps TRBD2 (6 bases). Per the germline V gene, CDR1 is MNHNY and CDR2 is SVGAGI (reference sequence). This CDR3 is built from 16 residues. V was cut by 4 bases and J by 2 bases, with 17 bases left in between. The CDR3 DNA reads TGTGCCAGCAGTTTGGGGGTCGGGGGAATACAAGAGACCCAGTACTTC. Protein sequence: CASSLGVGGIQETQYF.

The chain combines TRBV5-1 with TRBJ2-7, with 8 bases lining up with TRBD1. Germline lookup yields CDR1 SGHRS and CDR2 YFSETQ. The CDR3 consists of 14 residues. Trimming removed 3 bases from V and 2 bases from J; junction bases left unmatched: 4. This CDR3 reads CASSYGQGPYEQYF. CDR3 coding DNA: TGCGCCAGCAGCTATGGACAGGGACCCTACGAGCAGTACTTC.

This clone was picked up a small number of times. The chain recombines TRBV7-2 with TRBJ1-5, with no clear D. The CDR3 totals 14 residues. Germline CDR1 and CDR2: SGHTA and FQGNSA. The V end lost 2 bases, the J end lost 0 bases, and 5 bases lay between the germline ends. This CDR3 is CASSLQDSNQPQHF. The CDR3 nucleotides read TGTGCCAGCAGCTTACAGGATAGCAATCAGCCCCAGCATTTT.

This clone was seen a few times. The rearrangement links TRBV4-3 to TRBJ1-4; D is uncertain. CDR3 length: 16 amino acids. CDR1 and CDR2 from the germline V gene are LGHNA and YSLEER. The ends were cut back, 1 base at V and 4 bases at J, with 13 bases in the middle. In nucleotides, the CDR3 is TGCGCCAGCAGCCAAGTCTACGCCAGTGATAATGAAAAACTGTTTTTT. Translated, it gives CASSQVYASDNEKLFF.

This clone was seen repeatedly, ten times or more. The V gene is TRBV25-1, the J gene TRBJ1-1, with D uncertain. Germline-derived CDR1 and CDR2 are MGHDK and SYGVNS. The CDR3 has 13 residues. The ends were cut back, 11 bases at V and 2 bases at J, with 15 bases in the middle. CDR3: CAPKSIRNTEAFF. The CDR3 DNA reads as TGTGCCCCAAAATCGATTCGCAACACTGAAGCTTTCTTT.

This clone was observed at least ten times. The V gene is TRBV28, the J gene TRBJ2-1, with 9 bases aligning to TRBD1. This CDR3 contains 13 residues. J gave up 16 bases and V 7 bases, and 14 bases lay outside the gene matches. Germline loops: CDR1 MDHEN, CDR2 SYDVKM. CDR3 sequence reads: CASMGQGVSLSFF. The CDR3 DNA is TGTGCCAGCATGGGACAGGGTGTTTCTCTTTCTTTCTTC.

V gene TRBV19 combines with J gene TRBJ2-6; the match to TRBD1 covers 8 bases. Germline trimming cut 6 bases from V and 2 bases from J; bases unmatched to any gene: 6. The CDR3 totals 16 residues. CDR1 is LNHDA and CDR2 is SQIVND in the germline V gene (reference sequence). As DNA, the CDR3 is TGTGCCAGTAGGCCAGGGGGCTTTGCTGGGGCCAACGTCCTGACTTTC. It encodes CASRPGGFAGANVLTF.

This clone occurred a few times. The chain employs TRBV6-6 and TRBJ2-1, with 12 bases lining up with TRBD2. The junction had 3 bases not matched to a gene; V was cut back by 6 bases and J by 3 bases. Germline V gene data show CDR1 as MNHNY and CDR2 as SVGAGI (reference sequence). CDR3 size: 15 residues. CDR3 protein: CASSLGLAGYNEQFF. The CDR3 bases are TGTGCCAGCAGCTTGGGACTAGCGGGCTACAATGAGCAGTTCTTC.

This clone was seen a few times. The chain recombines TRBV4-2 with TRBJ2-3; D perhaps matches TRBD2 (6 bases). Germline CDR1 is LGHNA and CDR2 is YNFKEQ. This CDR3 comprises 17 residues. V shed 1 base and J shed 4 bases, with 18 bases lying between them. The CDR3 nucleotides are TGTGCCAGCAGCCAAGGCATGGCTAGCGTCCCCCCAGATACGCAGTATTTT. It specifies CASSQGMASVPPDTQYF.

This clone turned up a few times. The V gene is TRBV7-9, the J gene TRBJ2-7; weak D call: TRBD2 (5 bases). Between the trimmed V and J ends, which lost 5 bases and 7 bases, there was a span of 24 bases. The CDR3 contains 16 residues. CDR1 and CDR2 from the germline V gene are SEHNR and FQNEAQ (reference sequence). CDR3 loop: CASSPGLILGSGEQYF. The CDR3 DNA sequence: TGTGCCAGCAGCCCAGGACTCATTCTGGGGTCGGGGGAGCAGTACTTC.

This clone was observed at least ten times. V is TRBV6-6 and J is TRBJ2-7, with D possibly TRBD2 on 5 matching bases. CDR1 is MNHNY and CDR2 is SVGAGI in the germline V gene (reference sequence). V lost 2 bases and J lost 9, with 17 bases in between. The CDR3 runs to 14 residues. The CDR3 bases are TGTGCCAGCAGTTACGGCGACTACCTGTCGGGGCAGTACGTC. It yields the protein CASSYGDYLSGQYV.

This clone was detected only a few times. The chain combines TRBV18 with TRBJ2-5; 12 bases are shared with TRBD1. Unmatched junction bases numbered 6, after V lost 6 bases and J lost 4 bases. Germline CDR1 is KGHSH and CDR2 is LQKENI. The length of the CDR3 is 15 residues. CDR3: CASSGQGASGETQYF. The CDR3 DNA is TGTGCCAGCTCGGGACAGGGGGCGAGTGGAGAGACCCAGTACTTC.